The 21 T cell receptor beta chains in this list originate from one sample, sequenced in a study of shared clonotypes between healthy human individuals. Data came from immunoSEQ multiplex PCR; TCRdb stores just in-frame clones and leaves some out. This table has about 2.4 million clones, 80% to 95% appearing once. The specimen sequenced was naive CD4+ T cells from PBMCs. Regarding subset: CD45RA+ positively selected. The receptors derive from a man aged 18 to 35 in good health. Some clones in this sample may be carry-over from other donors' samples.

The chain links TRBV2 to TRBJ2-3; 12 nucleotides match TRBD2. With 5 bases clipped from V and 4 bases from J, the junction kept 7 bases outside the gene matches. In germline, CDR1 is SNHLY, CDR2 FYNNEI. The CDR3 sequence is 16 residues long. CDR3 in DNA: TGTGCCAGCAGTTCGACTAGCGGGAGTCGTGCAGATACGCAGTATTTT. Protein: CASSSTSGSRADTQYF.

The chain has TRBV9 and TRBJ2-3, with no clear D. The CDR3 is 12 residues long. The V end lost 3 bases, the J end lost 6 bases, and 8 bases lay between the germline ends. Germline CDR1 and CDR2: SGDLS and YYNGEE. The CDR3 is CASSAFDDTQYF. The CDR3 DNA reads as TGTGCCAGCAGCGCCTTTGACGATACGCAGTATTTT.

The chain employs TRBV5-4 and TRBJ1-1, with 10 positions matching TRBD1. The CDR3 is 15 residues long. V was clipped by 3 bases and J by 4 bases; unmatched bases: 6. In germline, CDR1 is SGHNT, CDR2 YYREEE (reference sequence). The CDR3 spells CASSSMTGGTTEAFF. DNA for the CDR3: TGTGCCAGCAGCTCGATGACAGGGGGCACCACTGAAGCTTTCTTT. The complete variable domain, with remaining parts taken from reference TRBV5-4 and TRBJ1-1, reads ETGVTQSPTHLIKTRGQQVTLRCSSQSGHNTVSWYQQALGQGPQFIFQYYREEENGRGNFPPRFSGLQFPNYSSELNVNALELDDSALYLCASSSMTGGTTEAFFGQGTRLTVV.

A remark on this clone: Other nucleotide sequences from this sample produce the same CDR3. The V and J genes are TRBV7-9 and TRBJ2-1; D not certain. The CDR3 consists of 13 residues. CDR1 SEHNR and CDR2 FQNEAQ come from the germline V gene (reference sequence). V gave up 0 bases and J gave up 6 bases, with 6 bases separating them. CDR3 residues: CASSLAGSNEQFF. In DNA form, the CDR3 reads TGTGCCAGCAGCTTAGCTGGTAGCAATGAGCAGTTCTTC.

The chain links TRBV7-8 to TRBJ1-1, with D unclear. This CDR3 has 14 amino acids. The ends were cut back, 3 bases at V and 0 bases at J, with 8 bases in the middle. Germline CDR1 and CDR2: SGHVS and FQNEAQ. The CDR3 nucleotides are TGTGCCAGCAGCTTTCCGCAGATGAACACTGAAGCTTTCTTT. Translated: CASSFPQMNTEAFF.

The V call is TRBV5-4, the J call TRBJ2-7; D is possibly TRBD2 (6 bases). Germline V gives CDR1 SGHNT, CDR2 YYREEE (reference sequence). The CDR3 is 15 amino acids. Trimming stripped 1 base from V and 2 bases from J, with 13 bases between. This CDR3 is CASSLNAGNPYEQYF. The CDR3 nucleotides are TGTGCCAGCAGCTTGAATGCGGGGAACCCCTACGAGCAGTACTTC.

Regarding this clone: Other DNA sequences in this sample translate to the same CDR3. The rearrangement uses TRBV5-1 and TRBJ1-1; D uncertain. The length of the CDR3 is 13 residues. V dropped 4 bases and J dropped 2 bases, with 9 bases sitting between them. Germline V CDR1 and CDR2: SGHRS, YFSETQ. The CDR3 loop is CASSRTRNTEAFF. The CDR3 DNA reads TGCGCCAGCAGCAGGACGAGAAACACTGAAGCTTTCTTT.

The rearrangement uses TRBV7-8 and TRBJ2-1; the match to TRBD2 covers 10 bases. Germline assignment: CDR1 SGHVS and CDR2 FQNEAQ. This CDR3 comprises 19 residues. V shed 2 bases and J 1 base; nucleotides not matched to a gene: 11. As DNA, the CDR3 is TGTGCCAGCAGCTTACCGACTAGCGGGCCCGCTCCATCCTACAATGAGCAGTTCTTC. It translates to CASSLPTSGPAPSYNEQFF.

The chain links TRBV13 to TRBJ1-1; D perhaps matches TRBD1 (6 bases). Deletions cut 5 bases from V and 1 base from J, with 11 bases between. Germline V gene lookup returns CDR1 PRHDT and CDR2 FYEKMQ (reference sequence). The CDR3 has 14 residues. The CDR3 bases are TGTGCCAGCAGCCCCCGCAGGGGGAACACTGAAGCTTTCTTT. Protein sequence: CASSPRRGNTEAFF. Variable domain in full (rest from reference TRBV13 and TRBJ1-1): AAGVIQSPRHLIKEKRETATLKCYPIPRHDTVYWYQQGPGQDPQFLISFYEKMQSDKGSIPDRFSAQQFSDYHSELNMSSLELGDSALYFCASSPRRGNTEAFFGQGTRLTVV.

The chain uses TRBV2 and TRBJ1-5, with D unclear. Trimming removed 2 bases from V and 6 bases from J, with 8 bases in between. This CDR3 region has 13 residues. The germline V gene encodes CDR1 SNHLY and CDR2 FYNNEI. CDR3 bases: TGTGCCAGCAGTGAAACCGGTGGTCAGCCCCAGCATTTT. Amino acids: CASSETGGQPQHF.

This clone turned up a few times. The chain combines TRBV5-1 with TRBJ1-5; no reliable D call. The germline V and J ends were trimmed by 3 bases and 4 bases, with 11 bases remaining between them. Germline V lookup: CDR1 SGHRS, CDR2 YFSETQ. The CDR3 is 14 residues long. The CDR3 DNA follows: TGCGCCAGCAGCTCAGACGGAAGGAATCAGCCCCAGCATTTT. Amino acids: CASSSDGRNQPQHF.

V gene TRBV28 combines with J gene TRBJ2-1, with 9 bases aligning to TRBD2. J was trimmed by 7 bases and V by 5 bases; bases with no gene match: 12. The germline CDR1 and CDR2 sequences are MDHEN and SYDVKM. CDR3 length equals 16 residues. CDR3 amino acids: CASSPTGLATFNEQFF. CDR3 DNA sequence: TGTGCCAGCAGTCCGACGGGACTAGCCACTTTTAATGAGCAGTTCTTC.

Turning to this clone: In the same sample, other DNA sequences code for this CDR3. The V call is TRBV19, the J call TRBJ1-2; the D gene is possibly TRBD1 (6 bases). Germline V gene sequence: CDR1 LNHDA, CDR2 SQIVND (reference sequence). The CDR3 consists of 13 residues. Deletions cut 3 bases from V and 3 bases from J, with 8 bases between. Written as DNA, the CDR3 is TGTGCCAGTAGTATCCAGGGGCACTATGGCTACACCTTC. Its protein product is CASSIQGHYGYTF.

The chain recombines TRBV2 with TRBJ2-1; TRBD2 matches at 11 bases. Germline values: CDR1 SNHLY, CDR2 FYNNEI. The junction had 4 bases not matched to a gene; V was cut back by 0 bases and J by 9 bases. The CDR3 extends over 15 amino acids. The DNA of the CDR3 is TGTGCCAGCAGTGAAGCACTAGCGGGAGAAGTTGAGCAGTTCTTC. It is translated as CASSEALAGEVEQFF.

The CDR3 coding sequence is TGTGCCAGTAGTACCAGCCCGAAGGGGACCCAGTACTTC. It specifies CASSTSPKGTQYF. This chain links TRBV19 with TRBJ2-5; D call uncertain. CDR1 and CDR2 from the germline V gene are LNHDA and SQIVND (reference sequence). The CDR3 has 13 amino acids. Trimming removed 4 bases from V and 7 bases from J, with 13 bases in between.

This clone came up once. J is TRBJ2-1 and V is TRBV9, with 8 bases aligning to TRBD2. CDR1 is SGDLS, CDR2 YYNGEE, per germline. Trimming removed 0 bases from V and 9 bases from J; junction bases left unmatched: 5. The CDR3 totals 14 residues. The CDR3 DNA sequence: TGTGCCAGCAGCGTAGGGAGCGGGAGAGGTGAGCAGTTCTTC. Translating gives CASSVGSGRGEQFF. Full variable domain (rest looked up from reference TRBV9 and TRBJ2-1): DSGVTQTPKHLITATGQRVTLRCSPRSGDLSVYWYQQSLDQGLQFLIQYYNGEERAKGNILERFSAQQFPDLHSELNLSSLELGDSALYFCASSVGSGRGEQFFGPGTRLTVL.

The genes are TRBV18 and TRBJ2-2; 7 nucleotides match TRBD1. Germline V gives CDR1 KGHSH, CDR2 LQKENI. With V trimmed by 6 bases and J by 0 bases, 7 bases remained unmatched. This CDR3 has 16 residues. In DNA form, the CDR3 reads TGTGCCAGCTCTCTAGGACAGGTACCGAACACCGGGGAGCTGTTTTTT. Protein product: CASSLGQVPNTGELFF.

CDR3 sequence: CASSPTGGDGYTF. The CDR3 coding sequence is TGTGCCAGCAGTCCTACAGGGGGCGATGGCTACACCTTC. The V and J genes are TRBV6-6 and TRBJ1-2, with TRBD1 matching over 9 bases. The CDR3 runs 13 residues. V dropped 5 bases and J dropped 6; count of bases not matched to a gene: 4. Germline loops: CDR1 MNHNY, CDR2 SVGAGI (reference sequence).

This clone has only one observation. The identical CDR3 is also encoded by other nucleotide sequences in the sample. This chain connects TRBV5-1 to TRBJ2-5, with 10 bases aligning to TRBD1. The CDR3 runs to 13 residues. V was clipped by 4 bases and J by 5 bases; unmatched bases: 2. Per the germline V gene, CDR1 is SGHRS and CDR2 is YFSETQ. This CDR3 is CASSRDRGETQYF. CDR3 DNA: TGCGCCAGCAGCCGGGACAGGGGCGAGACCCAGTACTTC.

The CDR3 region is CASSLGGRAGNNEQFF. The CDR3 DNA follows: TGTGCCAGCAGCTTAGGCGGGAGGGCTGGCAACAATGAGCAGTTCTTC. The V and J genes are TRBV5-4 and TRBJ2-1, with 9 bases matching TRBD2. Trimming cost V 2 bases and J 5 bases; bases outside gene matches: 8. This CDR3 has 16 amino acids. Germline CDR1 and CDR2: SGHNT and YYREEE (reference sequence). The variable domain in full, with the rest retrieved from reference TRBV5-4 and TRBJ2-1, is ETGVTQSPTHLIKTRGQQVTLRCSSQSGHNTVSWYQQALGQGPQFIFQYYREEENGRGNFPPRFSGLQFPNYSSELNVNALELDDSALYLCASSLGGRAGNNEQFFGPGTRLTVL.

The chain joins TRBV19 to TRBJ2-2; 7 bases align to TRBD1. This CDR3 contains 14 residues. After removal of 7 bases from V and 6 bases from J, the junction contained 8 bases not matched to a gene. Germline CDR1 and CDR2: LNHDA and SQIVND (reference sequence). Here the CDR3 DNA reads TGTGCCAGTAAATCACAGGGGAGAGCCGGGGAGCTGTTTTTT. Its protein product is CASKSQGRAGELFF. Looking up the rest from reference TRBV19 and TRBJ2-2 gives the full variable domain: DGGITQSPKYLFRKEGQNVTLSCEQNLNHDAMYWYRQDPGQGLRLIYYSQIVNDFQKGDIAEGYSVSREKKESFPLTVTSAQKNPTAFYLCASKSQGRAGELFFGEGSRLTVL.